This T cell receptor beta chain was sequenced during a study of T cells in Graves' hyperthyroidism and ophthalmopathy. Diagnoses used clinical symptoms, serum thyroxine and TRAb, thyroid ultrasound and orbital computed tomography. TCR beta CDR3 region amplification was performed from RNA transcripts. First-round RT-PCR of the TCR CDR3 relied on the HTBI primer set. MiXCR was run by TCRdb on the multiplex PCR reads, yielding one entry per CDR3 protein. The table includes 500,000 to 800,000 distinct CDR3 sequences, about 45% detected once. The germline V gene has CDR1 SEHNR and CDR2 FQNEAQ (reference sequence). V gave up 11 bases and J gave up 7 bases, with 15 bases separating them. CDR3 length: 13 residues. Findings and caveats of the study: Most thyroid clonotypes that were expanded above 0.001 also turned up in blood.

In its sample, this clonotype was seen many times. The target antigen is unknown. This sequence was found in an adult man with Graves' disease, either hyperthyroidism or ophthalmopathy (not recorded which). Sequenced sample: peripheral blood or thyroid tissue (not recorded which). The rearrangement links TRBV7-9 to TRBJ1-6; D is undetermined. The CDR3 here is CAVRGRENSPLHF. The CDR3 nucleotides read TGTGCCGTGAGAGGACGGGAAAATTCACCCCTCCACTTT.